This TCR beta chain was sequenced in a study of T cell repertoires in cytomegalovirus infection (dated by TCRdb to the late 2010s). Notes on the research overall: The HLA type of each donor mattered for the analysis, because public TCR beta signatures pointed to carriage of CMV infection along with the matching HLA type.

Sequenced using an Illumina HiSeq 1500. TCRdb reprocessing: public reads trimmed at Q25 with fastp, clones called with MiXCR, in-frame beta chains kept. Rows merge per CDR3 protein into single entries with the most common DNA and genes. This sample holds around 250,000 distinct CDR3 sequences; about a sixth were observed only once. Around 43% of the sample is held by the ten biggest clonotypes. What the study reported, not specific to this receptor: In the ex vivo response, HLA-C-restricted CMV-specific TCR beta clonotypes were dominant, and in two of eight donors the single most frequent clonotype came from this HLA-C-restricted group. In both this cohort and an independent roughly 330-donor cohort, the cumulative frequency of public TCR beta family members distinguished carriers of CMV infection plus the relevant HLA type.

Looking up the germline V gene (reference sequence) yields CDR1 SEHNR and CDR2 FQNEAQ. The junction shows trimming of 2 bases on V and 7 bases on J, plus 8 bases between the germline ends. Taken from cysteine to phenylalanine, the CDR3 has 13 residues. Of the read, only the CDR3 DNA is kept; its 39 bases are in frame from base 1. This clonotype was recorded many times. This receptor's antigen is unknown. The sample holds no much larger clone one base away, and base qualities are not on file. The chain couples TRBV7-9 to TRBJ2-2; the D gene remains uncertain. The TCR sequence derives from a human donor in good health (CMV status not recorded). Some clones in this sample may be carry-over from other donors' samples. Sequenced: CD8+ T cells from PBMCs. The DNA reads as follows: TGTGCCAGCAGCTTACGGGCGTTCGGGGAGCTGTTTTTT. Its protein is CASSLRAFGELFF.